The 6 T cell receptor beta chains below come from one sample, sequenced in a study of blood T cell repertoires in COVID-19. Assay: immunoSEQ multiplex PCR; the TCRdb copy retains only in-frame clones and omits some. This sample has 150,000 or so clones; 80% to 85% occur once, and the top ten carry about 8.6%. The sample consisted of PBMCs or T cells enriched from blood (not recorded which). These receptors came from a woman in her 50s who had recovered from COVID-19.

CDR3 bases: TGCGCCAGCAGCCCCGGGACTAGCGGGGGGCAAGAGACCCAGTACTTC. Protein product: CASSPGTSGGQETQYF. The J gene is TRBJ2-5, the V gene TRBV5-1; 15 nucleotides align to TRBD2. The CDR3 consists of 16 residues. After removal of 4 bases from V and 2 bases from J, the junction contained 3 bases not matched to a gene. Germline-derived CDR1 and CDR2 are SGHRS and YFSETQ. The complete variable domain, with remaining parts taken from reference TRBV5-1 and TRBJ2-5, reads KAGVTQTPRYLIKTRGQQVTLSCSPISGHRSVSWYQQTPGQGLQFLFEYFSETQRNKGNFPGRFSGRQFSNSRSEMNVSTLELGDSALYLCASSPGTSGGQETQYFGPGTRLLVL.

This chain uses TRBV4-3 with TRBJ2-7; 7 nucleotides align to TRBD2. V dropped 3 bases and J dropped 3; count of bases not matched to a gene: 17. Germline CDR1 reads LGHNA; CDR2 reads YSLEER. The CDR3 loop spans 18 amino acids. The CDR3 bases are TGCGCCAGCAGCCACTCCCCCTCGGCTAGCGGACTATTCTACGAGCAGTACTTC. Its protein product is CASSHSPSASGLFYEQYF.

The rearrangement links TRBV5-6 to TRBJ1-1, with 8 nucleotides matching TRBD1. This CDR3 has 13 residues. CDR1 is SGHDT, CDR2 YYEEEE, per germline. Trimming cost V 0 bases and J 11 bases; bases outside gene matches: 6. CDR3 coding DNA: TGTGCCAGCAGCTTGGAATGGGACAGGCGGGCTTTCTTT. This gives the protein CASSLEWDRRAFF.

V and J are TRBV28 and TRBJ2-2; TRBD2 agrees at 11 bases. The germline V gene encodes CDR1 MDHEN and CDR2 SYDVKM. The CDR3 length is 18 residues. V was clipped by 7 bases and J by 5 bases; unmatched bases: 15. The CDR3 loop is CASKWMASGRKGTGELFF. The DNA for the CDR3 is TGTGCCAGCAAGTGGATGGCTAGCGGGAGGAAGGGGACCGGGGAGCTGTTTTTT.

The chain links TRBV5-1 to TRBJ2-1; perhaps TRBD1 as D (6 bases). The V end lost 1 base, the J end lost 0 bases, and 11 bases lay between the germline ends. Germline values: CDR1 SGHRS, CDR2 YFSETQ. The CDR3 covers 16 residues. The CDR3 loop reads CASSLRAGVSYNEQFF. CDR3 DNA sequence: TGCGCCAGCAGCTTGAGGGCAGGGGTCTCCTACAATGAGCAGTTCTTC. The full variable domain, completed using reference TRBV5-1 and TRBJ2-1, is KAGVTQTPRYLIKTRGQQVTLSCSPISGHRSVSWYQQTPGQGLQFLFEYFSETQRNKGNFPGRFSGRQFSNSRSEMNVSTLELGDSALYLCASSLRAGVSYNEQFFGPGTRLTVL.

The V gene is TRBV21-1, the J gene TRBJ1-5; the DNA was not compared with TRBD1, the D call given in the table. TRBV21-1 is termed a pseudogene. The CDR3 consists of 15 residues. The CDR3 nucleotides are TGTGCCAGCAGCCTACCGGGACATAGCAATCAGCCCCAGCATTTT. Translation: CASSLPGHSNQPQHF.